The sequence of this TCR beta chain was determined in a study of blood T cells in healthy people across ages. This clonotype was counted only a few times. Combining a sample-barcoded 5' primer with a J-beta primer mix, a second PCR ran for 7 to 11 cycles. TCRdb redid the calling of the 5' RACE reads with MiXCR, one entry per CDR3 protein. The sample shows approximately 1.5 million distinct CDR3 sequences, roughly 43% of them seen only once. CDR3 length: 15 residues. Trimming pared 6 bases from V and 6 bases from J, leaving 15 bases between. Germline lookup yields CDR1 MDHEN and CDR2 SYDVKM. This TCR derives from a woman under 30 in good health. The chain couples TRBV28 to TRBJ1-6; a weak D match, TRBD1 (5 bases). Source material: blood. The CDR3 nucleotides are TGTGCCAGCAGCCCCTTGACAGCGACTAATTCACCCCTCCACTTT. This codes for CASSPLTATNSPLHF.